This section outlines one T cell receptor (beta chain) sequence together with its context. Its target is unknown. The sample belongs to a study of cytomegalovirus exposure and HLA in healthy donors. Study outcomes and limitations: A later analysis linked a missense DCLRE1C variant to TCR beta V- and J-gene trimming. Prediction of most subjects' HLA-A and HLA-B alleles by TCR beta sequences was reportedly accurate. Later, an analysis found that common viral pathogens appeared to be linked with several of the most significant clusters.

CDR1 is SNHLY, CDR2 FYNNEI, per germline. CDR3 length: 14 amino acids. The ends lost 6 bases at V and 1 base at J; junction bases unmatched: 5. The PCR was carried out with 60 Vbeta primers and 13 Jbeta primers. Assay: immunoSEQ multiplex PCR; the TCRdb copy retains only in-frame clones and omits some. Counted here are 81,000 or so clones, more than 60% occurring once; the ten biggest clones make up 3%. This TCR was sampled from a man aged 45-65 years in good health and CMV-seropositive. Sequencing was carried out using PBMCs. The chain employs TRBV2 and TRBJ2-5, with TRBD2 identical over 7 bases. Written as DNA, the CDR3 is TGTGCCAGCAGCCAGAGCGGGGTCCAAGAGACCCAGTACTTC. It encodes CASSQSGVQETQYF.